The next 14 T cell receptor beta chains were all read from a single sample in a study of blood T cell repertoires in COVID-19. The repertoire was sequenced with immunoSEQ multiplex PCR; TCRdb's copy has only in-frame clones and lacks some. The sample has about 110,000 clones, around 64% seen once. The sequenced sample consisted of peripheral blood. The receptor set was obtained from a woman aged 40 to 55 with acute or convalescent COVID-19.

In its sample, this clone was seen a few times. The chain uses TRBV2 and TRBJ2-1, with TRBD2 matching over 11 bases. There are 14 residues in the CDR3. V was pared by 7 bases and J by 2 bases, with 1 base of the junction left unmatched. CDR1 and CDR2 (germline): SNHLY, FYNNEI. CDR3 in amino acids: CASTLAGAYNEQFF. In DNA form, the CDR3 reads TGTGCCAGCACACTAGCGGGGGCCTACAATGAGCAGTTCTTC.

The V gene is TRBV2, the J gene TRBJ1-4; no clear D. Germline V lookup: CDR1 SNHLY, CDR2 FYNNEI. Trimming removed 4 bases from V and 8 bases from J, with 11 bases in between. The CDR3 runs to 13 residues. The CDR3 reads CASSVEKEEKLFF. CDR3 nucleotide sequence: TGTGCCAGCAGTGTCGAGAAGGAGGAAAAACTGTTTTTT.

This chain connects TRBV5-1 to TRBJ1-5; 7 bases line up with TRBD1. Germline V gene lookup returns CDR1 SGHRS and CDR2 YFSETQ. V dropped 4 bases and J dropped 5; count of bases not matched to a gene: 6. The CDR3 extends over 14 amino acids. The CDR3 loop reads CASSTGTEDQPQHF. Here the CDR3 DNA reads TGCGCCAGCAGCACCGGGACAGAAGATCAGCCCCAGCATTTT.

The genes are TRBV29-1 and TRBJ2-7; no reliable D call. Trimming left V 5 bases short and J 1 base short, with 12 bases between. The CDR3 has 13 amino acids. The germline CDR1 and CDR2 sequences are SQVTM and ANQGSEA. In DNA, the CDR3 is TGCAGCGTTAAGGCACAGTCTTCCTACGAGCAGTACTTC. Its protein product is CSVKAQSSYEQYF.

The chain joins TRBV3-1 (or the pseudogene TRBV3-2) to TRBJ2-7; TRBD2 agrees at 10 bases. This CDR3 is built from 15 residues. The V gene end was trimmed by 3 bases and the J gene end by 7 bases; junction bases not matched to a gene: 9. Germline V CDR1 and CDR2: LGHDT, YNNKEL (reference sequence). DNA of the CDR3: TGTGCCAGCAGCCACATAGCGGGGGGCCTCAGTGAGCAGTACTTC. Its protein product is CASSHIAGGLSEQYF.

The chain employs TRBV5-1 and TRBJ1-2, with no clear D. Germline CDR1 is SGHRS and CDR2 is YFSETQ. V dropped 7 bases and J dropped 4 bases, with 11 bases sitting between them. This CDR3 is built from 12 residues. The CDR3 DNA follows: TGCGCCAGCGGGCAAGAAGCCTATGGCTACACCTTC. Its protein product is CASGQEAYGYTF.

The chain has TRBV14 and TRBJ2-2; 10 bases align to TRBD1. Germline V CDR1 and CDR2: SGHDN, FVKESK. The CDR3 sequence is 15 residues long. The junction had 8 bases not matched to a gene; V was cut back by 6 bases and J by 7 bases. The DNA for the CDR3 is TGTGCCAGCAGTAAGACAGGGGGCGCCGGCGGGGAGCTGTTTTTT. Its translation is CASSKTGGAGGELFF.

V gene TRBV28 combines with J gene TRBJ1-2; D not resolved. This CDR3 contains 12 residues. Trimming removed 2 bases from V and 4 bases from J, with 5 bases in between. Germline assignment: CDR1 MDHEN and CDR2 SYDVKM. The CDR3 DNA follows: TGTGCCAGCAGTTTAGCGCGCTATGGCTACACCTTC. This gives the protein CASSLARYGYTF.

In this sample, this clone turned up many times. This chain uses TRBV5-1 with TRBJ1-4, with 9 positions matching TRBD1. The CDR3 has 15 residues. V was clipped by 2 bases and J by 6 bases; unmatched bases: 5. Germline-derived CDR1 and CDR2 are SGHRS and YFSETQ. CDR3 DNA: TGCGCCAGCAGCTTCACCGGGACAGGGTATGAAAAACTGTTTTTT. This codes for CASSFTGTGYEKLFF. Filled out from reference TRBV5-1 and TRBJ1-4, the complete variable domain reads KAGVTQTPRYLIKTRGQQVTLSCSPISGHRSVSWYQQTPGQGLQFLFEYFSETQRNKGNFPGRFSGRQFSNSRSEMNVSTLELGDSALYLCASSFTGTGYEKLFFGSGTQLSVL.

CDR3: CASSGGGDDTEAFF. CDR3 in DNA: TGTGCCAGCAGTGGGGGAGGTGACGACACTGAAGCTTTCTTT. V and J are TRBV11-3 and TRBJ1-1; D might be TRBD1 (5 bases). The CDR3 is 14 amino acids. CDR1 and CDR2 (germline): SGHNT, YENEEA. V gave up 6 bases and J gave up 3 bases, with 14 bases separating them.

The rearrangement links TRBV18 to TRBJ2-5; D is uncertain. The germline gives CDR1 KGHSH, CDR2 LQKENI. CDR3 length: 13 amino acids. V was cut by 3 bases and J by 5 bases, with 10 bases left in between. This CDR3 is CASSPESSETQYF. CDR3 bases: TGTGCCAGCTCACCGGAGTCCTCGGAGACCCAGTACTTC.

V is TRBV6-1 and J is TRBJ2-2, with TRBD2 as a possible D gene (5 bases). Trimming took off 2 bases at V and 4 bases at J, with 14 bases between the two ends. This CDR3 is 16 amino acids long. From germline, CDR1 is MNHNS and CDR2 SASEGT. The CDR3 DNA follows: TGTGCCAGCAGTGAATTTGGCACACGGGGCACCGGGGAGCTGTTTTTT. It specifies CASSEFGTRGTGELFF.

This clone was detected only a few times. The chain is built from TRBV30 and TRBJ1-4, with 8 nucleotides matching TRBD1. CDR1 is GTSNPN and CDR2 is SVGIG in the germline V gene (reference sequence). The V gene end was trimmed by 3 bases and the J gene end by 10 bases; junction bases not matched to a gene: 7. This CDR3 region has 13 residues. Here the CDR3 reads CAWSEQGVGKLFF. Written as DNA, the CDR3 is TGTGCCTGGAGCGAACAGGGGGTCGGAAAACTGTTTTTT.

The chain uses TRBV4-2 and TRBJ2-2; D gene unclear. The CDR3 covers 17 residues. The germline V and J ends were trimmed by 0 bases and 1 base, with 12 bases remaining between them. CDR1 is LGHNA, CDR2 YNFKEQ, per germline. In nucleotides, the CDR3 is TGTGCCAGCAGCCAAGATCTACGTCGTGGGAACACCGGGGAGCTGTTTTTT. Its protein product is CASSQDLRRGNTGELFF.